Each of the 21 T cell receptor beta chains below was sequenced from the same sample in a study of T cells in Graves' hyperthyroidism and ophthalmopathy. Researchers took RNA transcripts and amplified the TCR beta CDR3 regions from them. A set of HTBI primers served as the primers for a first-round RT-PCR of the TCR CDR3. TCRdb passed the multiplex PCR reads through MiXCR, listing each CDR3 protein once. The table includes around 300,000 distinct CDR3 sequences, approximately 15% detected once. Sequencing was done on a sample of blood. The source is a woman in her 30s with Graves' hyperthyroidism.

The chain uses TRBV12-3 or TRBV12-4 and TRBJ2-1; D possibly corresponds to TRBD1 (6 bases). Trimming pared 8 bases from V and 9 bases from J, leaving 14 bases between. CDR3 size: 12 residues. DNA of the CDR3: TGTGCCAGCCAGCGTGGGGGCCGTGAGCAGTTCTTC. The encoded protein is CASQRGGREQFF.

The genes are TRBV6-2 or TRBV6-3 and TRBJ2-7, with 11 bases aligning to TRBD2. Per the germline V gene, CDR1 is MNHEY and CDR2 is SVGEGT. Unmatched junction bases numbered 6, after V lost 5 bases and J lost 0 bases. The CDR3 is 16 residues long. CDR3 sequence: CASSRWTSGLSYEQYF. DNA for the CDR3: TGTGCCAGCAGTCGCTGGACTAGCGGGCTCTCCTACGAGCAGTACTTC.

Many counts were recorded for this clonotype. CDR3 sequence (DNA): TGCAGTGCGGCCGCGGGGGGTTGGGAGCAGTTCTTC. Amino acid sequence: CSAAAGGWEQFF. V gene TRBV20-1 combines with J gene TRBJ2-1; 8 bases line up with TRBD2. From germline, CDR1 is DFQATT and CDR2 SNEGSKA (reference sequence). The CDR3 length is 12 residues. The J segment lost 10 bases and the V segment lost 6 bases, leaving 8 bases of the junction unmatched.

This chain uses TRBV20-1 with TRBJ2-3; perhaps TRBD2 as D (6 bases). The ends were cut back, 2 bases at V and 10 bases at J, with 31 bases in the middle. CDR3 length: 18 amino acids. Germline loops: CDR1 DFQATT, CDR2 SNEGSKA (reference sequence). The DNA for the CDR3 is TGCAGTGCTAGATATCGAAAACCGGACTATTTAAAACGATTGGCGCAGTATTTT. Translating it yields CSARYRKPDYLKRLAQYF.

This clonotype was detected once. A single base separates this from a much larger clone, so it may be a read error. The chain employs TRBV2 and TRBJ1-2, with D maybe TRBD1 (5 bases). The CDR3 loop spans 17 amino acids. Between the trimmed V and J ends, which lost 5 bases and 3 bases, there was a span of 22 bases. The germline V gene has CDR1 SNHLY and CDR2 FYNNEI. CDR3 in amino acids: CASSSGAEQFRHYGYTF. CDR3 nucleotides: TGTGCCAGCAGTTCCGGGGCAGAGCAATTTCGCCACTATGGCTACACCTTC. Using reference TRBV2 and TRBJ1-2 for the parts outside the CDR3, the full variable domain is EPEVTQTPSHQVTQMGQEVILRCVPISNHLYFYWYRQILGQKVEFLVSFYNNEISEKSEIFDDQFSVERPDGSNFTLKIRSTKLEDSAMYFCASSSGAEQFRHYGYTFGSGTRLTVV.

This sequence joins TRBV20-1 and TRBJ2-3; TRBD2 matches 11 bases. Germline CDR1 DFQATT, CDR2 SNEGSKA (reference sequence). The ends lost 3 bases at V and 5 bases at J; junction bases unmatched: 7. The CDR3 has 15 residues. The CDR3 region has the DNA TGCAGTGCTAGGATACGACTAGCGGGACAAGATACGCAGTATTTT. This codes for CSARIRLAGQDTQYF.

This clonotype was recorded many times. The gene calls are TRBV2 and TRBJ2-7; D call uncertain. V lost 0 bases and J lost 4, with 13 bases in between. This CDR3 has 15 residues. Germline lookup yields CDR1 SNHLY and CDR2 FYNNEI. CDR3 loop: CASSEAGRRGYEQYF. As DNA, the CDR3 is TGTGCCAGCAGTGAAGCCGGGCGTCGTGGATACGAGCAGTACTTC.

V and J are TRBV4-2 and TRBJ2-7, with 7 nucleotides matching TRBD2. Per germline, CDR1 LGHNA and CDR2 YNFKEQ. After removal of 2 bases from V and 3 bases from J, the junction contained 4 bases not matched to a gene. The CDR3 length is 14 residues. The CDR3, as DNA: TGTGCCAGCAGCCAACCGGGACTAAGCTACGAGCAGTACTTC. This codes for CASSQPGLSYEQYF.

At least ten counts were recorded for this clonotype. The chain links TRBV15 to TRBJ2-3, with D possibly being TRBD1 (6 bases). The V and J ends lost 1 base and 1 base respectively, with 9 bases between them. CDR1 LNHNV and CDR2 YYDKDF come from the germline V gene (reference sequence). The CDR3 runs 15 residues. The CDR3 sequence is CATSRATGRTDTQYF. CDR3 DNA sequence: TGTGCCACCAGCAGAGCGACAGGTCGCACAGATACGCAGTATTTT.

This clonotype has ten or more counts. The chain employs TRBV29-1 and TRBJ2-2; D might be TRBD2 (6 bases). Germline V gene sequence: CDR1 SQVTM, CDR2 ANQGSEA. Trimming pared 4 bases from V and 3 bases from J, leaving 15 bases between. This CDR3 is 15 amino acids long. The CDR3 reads CSVGSGTSYTGELFF. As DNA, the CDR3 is TGCAGCGTTGGAAGTGGGACTTCTTACACCGGGGAGCTGTTTTTT.

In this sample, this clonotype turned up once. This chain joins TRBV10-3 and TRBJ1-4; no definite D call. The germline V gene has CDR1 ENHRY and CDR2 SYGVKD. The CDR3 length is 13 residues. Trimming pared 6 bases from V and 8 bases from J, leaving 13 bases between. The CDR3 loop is CAISEGLGEKLFF. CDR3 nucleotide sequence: TGTGCCATCAGCGAGGGCCTGGGAGAAAAACTGTTTTTT.

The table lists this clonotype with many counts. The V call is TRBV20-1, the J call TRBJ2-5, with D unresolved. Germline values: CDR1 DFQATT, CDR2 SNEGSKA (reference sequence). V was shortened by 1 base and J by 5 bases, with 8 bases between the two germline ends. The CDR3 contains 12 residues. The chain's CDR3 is CSARGGTETQYF. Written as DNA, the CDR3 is TGCAGTGCTAGAGGGGGTACGGAGACCCAGTACTTC.

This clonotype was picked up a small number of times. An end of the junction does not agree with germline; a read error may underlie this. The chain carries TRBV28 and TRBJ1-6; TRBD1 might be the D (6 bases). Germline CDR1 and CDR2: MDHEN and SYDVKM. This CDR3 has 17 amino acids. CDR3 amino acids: CVSSSRGGSSYNSPLHF. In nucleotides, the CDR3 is TGTGTCAGCAGTTCCCGGGGGGGCAGCTCCTATAATTCACCCCTCCACTTT.

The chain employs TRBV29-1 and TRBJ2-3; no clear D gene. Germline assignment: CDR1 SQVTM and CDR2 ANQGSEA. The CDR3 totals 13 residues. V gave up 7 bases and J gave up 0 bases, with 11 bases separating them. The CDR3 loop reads CSAPQASTDTQYF. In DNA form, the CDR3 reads TGCAGCGCCCCCCAGGCGAGCACAGATACGCAGTATTTT.

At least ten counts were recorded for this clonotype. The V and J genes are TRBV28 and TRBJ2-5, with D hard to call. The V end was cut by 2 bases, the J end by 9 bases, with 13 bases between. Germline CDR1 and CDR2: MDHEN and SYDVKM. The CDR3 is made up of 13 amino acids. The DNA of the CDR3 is TGTGCCAGCAGTTTAGGACGTGGAAGGGCCCAGTACTTC. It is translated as CASSLGRGRAQYF.

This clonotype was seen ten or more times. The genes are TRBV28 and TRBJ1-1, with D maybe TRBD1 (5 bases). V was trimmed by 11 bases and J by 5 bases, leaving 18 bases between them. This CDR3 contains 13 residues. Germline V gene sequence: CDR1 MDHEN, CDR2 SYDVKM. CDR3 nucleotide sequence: TGTGCCTCGTATCGGGGGAAGAGGACTGAAGCTTTCTTT. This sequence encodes CASYRGKRTEAFF.

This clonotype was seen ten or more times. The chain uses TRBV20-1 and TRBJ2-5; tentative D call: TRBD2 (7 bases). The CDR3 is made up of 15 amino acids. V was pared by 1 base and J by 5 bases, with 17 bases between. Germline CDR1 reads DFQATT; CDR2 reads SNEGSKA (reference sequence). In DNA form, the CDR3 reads TGCAGTGCTAGAGTACTGGGGGGGCTACAGGAGACCCAGTACTTC. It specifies CSARVLGGLQETQYF.

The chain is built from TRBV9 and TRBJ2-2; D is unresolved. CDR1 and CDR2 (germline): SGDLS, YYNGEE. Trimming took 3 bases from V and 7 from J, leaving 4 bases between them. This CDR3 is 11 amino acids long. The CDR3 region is CASSAYGELFF. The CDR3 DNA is TGTGCCAGCAGCGCCTACGGGGAGCTGTTTTTT.

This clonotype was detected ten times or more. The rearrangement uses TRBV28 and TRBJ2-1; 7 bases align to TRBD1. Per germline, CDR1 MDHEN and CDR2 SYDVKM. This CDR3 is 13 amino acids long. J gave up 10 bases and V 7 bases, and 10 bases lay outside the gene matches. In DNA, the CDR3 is TGTGCCAGCACCCTTCAGGGGGAGCGGGAGCAGTTCTTC. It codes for CASTLQGEREQFF.

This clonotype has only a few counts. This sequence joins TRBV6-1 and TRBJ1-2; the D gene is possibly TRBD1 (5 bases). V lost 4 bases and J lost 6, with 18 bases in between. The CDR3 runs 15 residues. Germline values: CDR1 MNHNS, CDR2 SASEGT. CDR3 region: CASSASLTGHNGYTF. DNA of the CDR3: TGTGCCAGCAGTGCCTCCCTTACCGGACATAATGGCTACACCTTC.

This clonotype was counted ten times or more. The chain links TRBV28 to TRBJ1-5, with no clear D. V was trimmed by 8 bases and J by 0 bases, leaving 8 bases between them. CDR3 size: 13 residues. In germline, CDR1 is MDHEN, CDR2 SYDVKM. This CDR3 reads CASVAGSNQPQHF. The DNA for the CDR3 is TGTGCCAGCGTGGCGGGTAGCAATCAGCCCCAGCATTTT. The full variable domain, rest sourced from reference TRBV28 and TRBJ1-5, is DVKVTQSSRYLVKRTGEKVFLECVQDMDHENMFWYRQDPGLGLRLIYFSYDVKMKEKGDIPEGYSVSREKKERFSLILESASTNQTSMYLCASVAGSNQPQHFGDGTRLSIL.